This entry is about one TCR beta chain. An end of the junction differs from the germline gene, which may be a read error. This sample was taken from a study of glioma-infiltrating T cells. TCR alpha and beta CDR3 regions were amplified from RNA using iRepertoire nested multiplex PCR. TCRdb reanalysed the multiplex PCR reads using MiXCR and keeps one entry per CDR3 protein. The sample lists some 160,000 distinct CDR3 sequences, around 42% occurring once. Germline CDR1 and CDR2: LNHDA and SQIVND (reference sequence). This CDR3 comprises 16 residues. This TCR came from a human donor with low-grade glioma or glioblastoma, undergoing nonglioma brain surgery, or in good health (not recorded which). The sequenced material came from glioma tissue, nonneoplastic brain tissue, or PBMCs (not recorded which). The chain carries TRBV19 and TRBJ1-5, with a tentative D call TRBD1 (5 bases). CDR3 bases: TGTTCCAGTAGTAGTGGGGGAGGGAGACAGTATGCGCCCCAGCATTTT. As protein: CSSSSGGGRQYAPQHF.